The next 25 T cell receptor beta chains were all read from a single sample in a study of T cell changes during pregnancy in multiple sclerosis. The assay was immunoSEQ multiplex PCR, and TCRdb's table has in-frame clones only and misses some. This table has more than 25,000 clones, roughly 91% appearing once. The sequencing here drew on CD8+ T cells from peripheral blood mononuclear cells, taken in the second trimester of pregnancy. These receptor sequences come from a female donor in good health, enrolled as a control in a pregnancy study.

This clone was observed a single time. This chain joins TRBV10-3 and TRBJ1-6; 7 nucleotides align to TRBD1. The CDR3 runs to 14 residues. Per germline, CDR1 ENHRY and CDR2 SYGVKD. The V segment lost 4 bases and the J segment 8 bases; nucleotides outside the gene matches: 5. CDR3 loop: CAISGTGDDSPLHF. The DNA for the CDR3 is TGTGCCATCAGTGGCACAGGGGATGATTCACCCCTCCACTTT.

The rearrangement uses TRBV30 and TRBJ2-2; 7 positions agree with TRBD1. The CDR3 is 14 residues long. Unmatched junction bases numbered 6, after V lost 4 bases and J lost 4 bases. Germline values: CDR1 GTSNPN, CDR2 SVGIG (reference sequence). Here the CDR3 reads CAWNEAGGTGELFF. CDR3 nucleotide sequence: TGTGCCTGGAATGAGGCAGGGGGCACCGGGGAGCTGTTTTTT. Full variable domain (rest looked up from reference TRBV30 and TRBJ2-2): SQTIHQWPATLVQPVGSPLSLECTVEGTSNPNLYWYRQAAGRGLQLLFYSVGIGQISSEVPQNLSASRPQDRQFILSSKKLLLSDSGFYLCAWNEAGGTGELFFGEGSRLTVL.

This clone was recorded once. V gene TRBV4-3 combines with J gene TRBJ2-7, with TRBD1 identical over 7 bases. CDR1 is LGHNA, CDR2 YSLEER, per germline. The ends lost 0 bases at V and 2 bases at J; junction bases unmatched: 10. This CDR3 is 17 amino acids long. DNA for the CDR3: TGCGCCAGCAGCCAAGATTATATCGGGGACAGCACCTACGAGCAGTACTTC. Its protein is CASSQDYIGDSTYEQYF.

The rearrangement uses TRBV19 and TRBJ2-3, with TRBD1 matching 8 bases. V dropped 10 bases and J dropped 5; count of bases not matched to a gene: 11. Looked up from germline, CDR1 is LNHDA and CDR2 is SQIVND (reference sequence). The CDR3 sequence is 14 residues long. The CDR3 nucleotides read TGTGCCACCAAAAAGACCACAGGGGGAGATACGCAGTATTTT. Residues: CATKKTTGGDTQYF.

The chain has TRBV27 and TRBJ1-6; possibly TRBD1 for D (6 bases). This CDR3 contains 15 residues. Germline CDR1 reads MNHEY; CDR2 reads SMNVEV (reference sequence). Trimming took 2 bases from V and 4 from J, leaving 9 bases between them. The CDR3 is CASSLTGLYNSPLHF. CDR3 in DNA: TGTGCCAGCAGTTTAACAGGGCTGTATAATTCACCCCTCCACTTT.

This clone was recorded once. The chain combines TRBV4-3 with TRBJ1-6, with 7 bases lining up with TRBD1. The V gene end was trimmed by 0 bases and the J gene end by 7 bases; junction bases not matched to a gene: 6. In germline, CDR1 is LGHNA, CDR2 YSLEER. This CDR3 is 16 amino acids long. This chain's CDR3 is CASSQDGGTANSPLHF. The CDR3 DNA reads as TGCGCCAGCAGCCAAGATGGAGGGACAGCCAATTCACCCCTCCACTTT.

The rearrangement uses TRBV27 and TRBJ1-5, with D unclear. V lost 1 base, J lost 2 bases, and 9 bases lay in between. Germline lookup yields CDR1 MNHEY and CDR2 SMNVEV (reference sequence). The CDR3 loop spans 15 amino acids. The CDR3 sequence: CASSLFGRGNQPQHF. The CDR3 nucleotides are TGTGCCAGCAGTTTATTCGGCCGGGGCAATCAGCCCCAGCATTTT.

This chain uses TRBV19 with TRBJ2-1; TRBD2 matches at 8 bases. CDR3 length equals 15 residues. V lost 3 bases, J lost 8 bases, and 9 bases stayed unmatched. The V gene's germline CDR1 is LNHDA and CDR2 SQIVND (reference sequence). This chain's CDR3 is CASSISHGLAYEQFF. In nucleotides, the CDR3 is TGTGCCAGTAGTATTTCCCACGGACTAGCCTATGAGCAGTTCTTC.

The chain combines TRBV7-9 with TRBJ1-1, with a weak D call TRBD1 (5 bases). Germline loops: CDR1 SEHNR, CDR2 FQNEAQ (reference sequence). V lost 5 bases, J lost 8 bases, and 12 bases lay in between. The CDR3 spans 12 residues. The CDR3 DNA follows: TGTGCCAGCAGCCAGCTTCGGACAGAAGCTTTCTTT. Its protein is CASSQLRTEAFF.

The CDR3, as DNA: TGCGCCAGCAGCCAAGATTCGAGGGGTCGGCAGGGGGCCCATCAGCCCCAGCATTTT. This translates into CASSQDSRGRQGAHQPQHF. This chain uses TRBV4-1 with TRBJ1-5, with 8 bases aligning to TRBD1. V was pared by 0 bases and J by 5 bases, with 15 bases of the junction left unmatched. Looked up from germline, CDR1 is MGHRA and CDR2 is YSYEKL. This CDR3 is 19 amino acids long.

The chain recombines TRBV5-4 with TRBJ2-7; 8 bases align to TRBD1. Germline V lookup: CDR1 SGHNT, CDR2 YYREEE (reference sequence). This CDR3 comprises 12 residues. The CDR3: CETTGDGYEQYF. Written as DNA, the CDR3 is TGTGAGACGACAGGGGATGGTTACGAGCAGTACTTC.

V is TRBV11-2 and J is TRBJ2-3, with a tentative D call TRBD2 (5 bases). The germline V gene has CDR1 SGHAT and CDR2 FQNNGV. Trimming pared 6 bases from V and 10 bases from J, leaving 14 bases between. The CDR3 is 12 amino acids. CDR3 in amino acids: CASSLEGLAQYF. In nucleotides, the CDR3 is TGTGCCAGCAGTCTTGAGGGCCTGGCGCAGTATTTT.

The chain has TRBV7-2 and TRBJ2-7; D not certain. Germline CDR1 is SGHTA and CDR2 is FQGNSA. The CDR3 contains 12 residues. V dropped 1 base and J dropped 5 bases, with 6 bases sitting between them. CDR3 coding DNA: TGTGCCAGCAGCTTAGATGTCGACGAGCAGTACTTC. This gives the protein CASSLDVDEQYF.

CDR3 in DNA: TGTGCCAGCAGCCCCCCAGGAGCGGGAAGTTTTAGTTACGAGCAGTACTTC. It specifies CASSPPGAGSFSYEQYF. V and J are TRBV9 and TRBJ2-7; the match to TRBD2 covers 7 bases. Germline loops: CDR1 SGDLS, CDR2 YYNGEE. Trimming removed 4 bases from V and 4 bases from J; junction bases left unmatched: 17. The CDR3 loop spans 17 amino acids.

The J gene is TRBJ2-1, the V gene TRBV30; TRBD1 aligns across 9 bases. Germline CDR1 is GTSNPN and CDR2 is SVGIG (reference sequence). This CDR3 region has 15 residues. With V trimmed by 2 bases and J by 1 base, 3 bases remained unmatched. DNA of the CDR3: TGTGCCTGGAGTAAGGGACAGGGATCCTACAATGAGCAGTTCTTC. Its protein is CAWSKGQGSYNEQFF.

The gene calls are TRBV19 and TRBJ2-2, with 7 bases lining up with TRBD2. V dropped 7 bases and J dropped 4; count of bases not matched to a gene: 12. This CDR3 has 16 residues. Germline loops: CDR1 LNHDA, CDR2 SQIVND (reference sequence). The DNA for the CDR3 is TGTGCCAGTAAGGGAACTCGGGGGGTAAGCACCGGGGAGCTGTTTTTT. As protein: CASKGTRGVSTGELFF.

The chain is built from TRBV19 and TRBJ1-1; 8 bases match TRBD1. Germline loops: CDR1 LNHDA, CDR2 SQIVND (reference sequence). V lost 1 base and J lost 1; bases outside the gene matches: 2. The CDR3 totals 15 residues. CDR3 coding DNA: TGTGCCAGTAGTATAGGGGACAGGTGGAACACTGAAGCTTTCTTT. Translating gives CASSIGDRWNTEAFF.

This chain uses TRBV9 with TRBJ2-2, with TRBD2 matching 9 bases. CDR1 and CDR2 (germline): SGDLS, YYNGEE. The CDR3 totals 16 residues. Trimming took 2 bases from V and 4 from J; bases not matched to a gene: 6. This chain's CDR3 is CASSVSGGGGTGELFF. The DNA of the CDR3 is TGTGCCAGCAGCGTTAGCGGGGGTGGGGGCACCGGGGAGCTGTTTTTT.

The count of this clone is one. CDR3 DNA sequence: TGTGCCAGCAGCTTGGCCGCAGGGTGGCCAGATACGCAGTATTTT. It yields the protein CASSLAAGWPDTQYF. The chain couples TRBV5-6 to TRBJ2-3, with a tentative D call TRBD1 (5 bases). The CDR3 length is 15 residues. Looked up from germline, CDR1 is SGHDT and CDR2 is YYEEEE. Between the trimmed V and J ends, which lost 0 bases and 4 bases, there was a span of 12 bases.

The rearrangement uses TRBV19 and TRBJ2-7; possibly TRBD2 for D (6 bases). The germline V and J ends were trimmed by 5 bases and 7 bases, with 15 bases remaining between them. The CDR3 runs to 13 residues. CDR1 LNHDA and CDR2 SQIVND come from the germline V gene (reference sequence). The CDR3: CASSGDSGGEQYF. CDR3 nucleotides: TGTGCCAGTAGTGGGGACTCTGGAGGAGAGCAGTACTTC.

This chain uses TRBV30 with TRBJ1-2; D gene unclear. V was clipped by 3 bases and J by 5 bases, with 25 bases between them. From germline, CDR1 is GTSNPN and CDR2 SVGIG (reference sequence). CDR3 length equals 17 residues. Here the CDR3 reads CAWSVPGMEGKTYGYTF. In nucleotides, the CDR3 is TGTGCCTGGAGCGTCCCCGGGATGGAGGGAAAAACTTATGGCTACACCTTC.

DNA of the CDR3: TGCGCCAGCAGCCAAGATCCCTTTGACAGGGAGTCTCTAGCTTTCTTT. The encoded protein is CASSQDPFDRESLAFF. V is TRBV4-1 and J is TRBJ1-1, with TRBD1 matching over 7 bases. CDR1 and CDR2 (germline): MGHRA, YSYEKL. This CDR3 comprises 16 residues. After removal of 0 bases from V and 10 bases from J, the junction contained 14 bases not matched to a gene.

The chain is built from TRBV7-9 and TRBJ2-2; D is uncertain. There are 13 residues in the CDR3. The germline gives CDR1 SEHNR, CDR2 FQNEAQ (reference sequence). Trimming removed 8 bases at V and 4 bases at J, with 11 bases between. The CDR3 spells CASLPPLTGELFF. In nucleotides, the CDR3 is TGTGCCAGCCTACCCCCCCTCACCGGGGAGCTGTTTTTT.

The V gene is TRBV7-2, the J gene TRBJ1-2; 9 bases fit TRBD1. Germline-derived CDR1 and CDR2 are SGHTA and FQGNSA. The CDR3 extends over 15 amino acids. With 3 bases clipped from V and 7 bases from J, the junction kept 9 bases outside the gene matches. This CDR3 reads CASSFLGQGRFGYTF. CDR3 nucleotides: TGTGCCAGCAGCTTCTTGGGACAGGGTCGTTTTGGCTACACCTTC.

This chain joins TRBV7-2 and TRBJ1-4; TRBD1 matches 9 bases. The CDR3 is 15 residues long. V was clipped by 5 bases and J by 2 bases; unmatched bases: 3. Germline lookup yields CDR1 SGHTA and CDR2 FQGNSA. CDR3 DNA sequence: TGTGCCAGCAGCCTGGGGACAGGGACTAATGAAAAACTGTTTTTT. Translating it yields CASSLGTGTNEKLFF.